Sequencing of this T cell receptor (beta chain) was carried out in a study of T cell responses to AZD1222 COVID-19 vaccine. Study observations and caveats: Just five or six AZD1222 recipients tested seropositive at baseline. Females made up more of the donors, who were largely white British, and clonal diversity may have come out too low. Among spike-specific TCRs, nearly half reportedly target unmutated variant regions.

Sequenced by immunoSEQ multiplex PCR; TCRdb stores in-frame clones only, minus some. In the table there are fewer than 150,000 clones, roughly 90% of which are singletons. For this clone: Its antigen is still unknown.

CDR1 is WNHNN and CDR2 is SYGVQD in the germline V gene (reference sequence). Trimming shortened V by 6 bases and J by 4 bases, and 12 bases separated the two germline ends. The CDR3 runs to 13 residues. The starting material was peripheral blood, obtained 28 days after the second AZD1222 dose. The sequence was obtained from an adult who received the AZD1222 COVID-19 vaccine. The chain combines TRBV10-1 with TRBJ1-2; D call uncertain. The CDR3 DNA is TGCGCCAGCAGCCCCGGACCTATCTATGGCTACACCTTC. Translating gives CASSPGPIYGYTF.